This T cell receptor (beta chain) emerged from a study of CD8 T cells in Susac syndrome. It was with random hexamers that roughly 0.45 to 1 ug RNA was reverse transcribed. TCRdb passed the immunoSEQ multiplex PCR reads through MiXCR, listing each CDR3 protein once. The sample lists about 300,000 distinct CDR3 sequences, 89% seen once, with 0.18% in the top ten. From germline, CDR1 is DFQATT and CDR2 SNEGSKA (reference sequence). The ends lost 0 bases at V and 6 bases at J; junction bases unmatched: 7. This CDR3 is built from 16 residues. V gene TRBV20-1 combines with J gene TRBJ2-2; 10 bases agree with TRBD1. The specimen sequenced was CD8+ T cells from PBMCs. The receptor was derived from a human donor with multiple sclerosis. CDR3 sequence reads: CSARDTGQGESGELFF. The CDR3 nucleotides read TGCAGTGCTAGAGATACCGGACAGGGGGAATCCGGGGAGCTGTTTTTT.